One and the same sample provided the 5 T cell receptor beta chains below, sequenced in a study of a mutant IDH1 vaccine in newly diagnosed glioma. TCRdb keeps only in-frame clones here, not all; method: immunoSEQ multiplex PCR. The repertoire holds about 54,000 clones, with 84% as singletons. Their target antigens are unknown. As for time point: week 35, safety follow-up. Topical imiquimod was applied with each vaccine dose, which held 300 ug of mutant IDH1 20-mer peptide. The source was PBMCs, collected from a glioma patient whose treatment included an IDH1 peptide vaccine. These TCRs come from a woman aged 18 to 35 with glioma.

V gene TRBV6-5 combines with J gene TRBJ1-5; no firm D call. V lost 5 bases and J lost 3, with 8 bases in between. The CDR3 spans 13 residues. Looked up from germline, CDR1 is MNHEY and CDR2 is SVGAGI. The CDR3 region has the DNA TGTGCCAGCAGTCGACGGGTCAATCAGCCCCAGCATTTT. Protein sequence: CASSRRVNQPQHF.

The V call is TRBV2, the J call TRBJ1-5, with a weak D call TRBD1 (5 bases). Germline V gene data show CDR1 as SNHLY and CDR2 as FYNNEI. The length of the CDR3 is 17 residues. V was shortened by 5 bases and J by 0 bases, with 17 bases between the two germline ends. CDR3 in amino acids: CASSKREGAYSNQPQHF. The CDR3 bases are TGTGCCAGCAGTAAGCGGGAAGGGGCATATAGCAATCAGCCCCAGCATTTT.

The chain combines TRBV6-6 with TRBJ2-5; 10 bases fit TRBD2. From germline, CDR1 is MNHNY and CDR2 SVGAGI (reference sequence). The CDR3 length is 15 residues. With V trimmed by 5 bases and J by 3 bases, 6 bases remained unmatched. This CDR3 is CASSQPSGREETQYF. The CDR3 coding sequence is TGTGCCAGCAGTCAACCGAGCGGGAGGGAAGAGACCCAGTACTTC.

The rearrangement uses TRBV5-6 and TRBJ2-2, with a possible D match to TRBD2 (5 bases). Trimming pared 4 bases from V and 0 bases from J, leaving 10 bases between. CDR1 is SGHDT, CDR2 YYEEEE, per germline. The CDR3 has 15 amino acids. CDR3 bases: TGTGCCAGCAGCAGCCCGGGGTCGAACACCGGGGAGCTGTTTTTT. Protein product: CASSSPGSNTGELFF.

In its sample, this clone was seen a few times. J is TRBJ1-1 and V is TRBV7-9; 7 nucleotides align to TRBD1. CDR3 length equals 15 residues. The V gene's germline CDR1 is SEHNR and CDR2 FQNEAQ (reference sequence). V dropped 5 bases and J dropped 4; count of bases not matched to a gene: 10. This chain's CDR3 is CASSIWRQGGTEAFF. CDR3 coding DNA: TGTGCCAGCAGCATCTGGCGACAGGGTGGCACTGAAGCTTTCTTT.